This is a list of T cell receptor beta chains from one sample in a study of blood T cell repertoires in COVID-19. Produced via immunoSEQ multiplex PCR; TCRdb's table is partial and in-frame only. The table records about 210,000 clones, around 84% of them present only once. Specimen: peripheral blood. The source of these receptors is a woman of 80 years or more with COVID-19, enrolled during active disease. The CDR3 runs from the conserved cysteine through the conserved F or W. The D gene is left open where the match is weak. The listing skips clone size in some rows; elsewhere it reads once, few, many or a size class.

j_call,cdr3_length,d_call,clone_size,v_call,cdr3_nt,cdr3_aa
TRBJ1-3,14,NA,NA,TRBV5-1,TGCGCCAGCAGCGCGGATGGATTTGGAAACACCATATATTTT,CASSADGFGNTIYF
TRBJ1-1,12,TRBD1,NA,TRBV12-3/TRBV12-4,TGTGCCATACAGGGGGAGGTGACTGAAGCTTTCTTT,CAIQGEVTEAFF
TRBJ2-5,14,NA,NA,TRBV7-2,TGTGCCAGCAGCTCCGTAGGGACTGAAGAGACCCAGTACTTC,CASSSVGTEETQYF
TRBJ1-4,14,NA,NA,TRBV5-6,TGTGCCAGCAGCTTGTCCCCTGACGGGGAAAAACTGTTTTTT,CASSLSPDGEKLFF
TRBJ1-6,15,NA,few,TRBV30,TGTGCCTGGAGTGCAATGACAGGATCAAGTTCACCCCTCCACTTT,CAWSAMTGSSSPLHF
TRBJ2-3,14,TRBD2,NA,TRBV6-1,TGTGCCAGCAGTGAACAAGGGAGGGCAGATACGCAGTATTTT,CASSEQGRADTQYF
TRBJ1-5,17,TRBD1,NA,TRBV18,TGTGCCAGCTCACCATTTTCGACAGGGGGTCGGGATCAGCCCCAGCATTTT,CASSPFSTGGRDQPQHF
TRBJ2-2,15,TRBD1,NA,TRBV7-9,TGTGCCAGCAGCTTAGGGGACAGGGACACCGGGGAGCTGTTTTTT,CASSLGDRDTGELFF
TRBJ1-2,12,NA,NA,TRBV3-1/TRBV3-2,TGTGCCAGCAGGCGGGGGGACTATGGCTACACCTTC,CASRRGDYGYTF
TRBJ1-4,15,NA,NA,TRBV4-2,TGTGCCAGCAGCAATTTACAGGGAGAGACTGAAAAACTGTTTTTT,CASSNLQGETEKLFF
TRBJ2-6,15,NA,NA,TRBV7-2,TGTGCCAGCAGCCCCCCCGGGAGTGGGGCCAACGTCCTGACTTTC,CASSPPGSGANVLTF
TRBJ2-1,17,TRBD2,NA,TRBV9,TGTGCCAGCAGCGTAAGGAGCGGGGGGGCCGGGGTAGATGAGCAGTTCTTC,CASSVRSGGAGVDEQFF
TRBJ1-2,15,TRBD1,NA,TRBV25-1,TGTGCCAGCAGTGAAGCCGGCAGGGGGGACTATGGCTACACCTTC,CASSEAGRGDYGYTF
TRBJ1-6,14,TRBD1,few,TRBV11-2,TGTGCCAGCAGCTCCCAGGGGGTGAGATCACCCCTCCACTTT,CASSSQGVRSPLHF
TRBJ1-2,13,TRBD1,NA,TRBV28,TGTGCCAGCCGACAGGGGGGGATGAGCGGCTACACCTTC,CASRQGGMSGYTF
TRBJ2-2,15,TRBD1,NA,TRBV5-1,TGCGCCAGCAGCTCCGGGACAGCCTACACCGGGGAGCTGTTTTTT,CASSSGTAYTGELFF
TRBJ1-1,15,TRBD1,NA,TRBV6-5,TGTGCCAGCAGTTACTTCGGGACAGAGAACACTGAAGCTTTCTTT,CASSYFGTENTEAFF